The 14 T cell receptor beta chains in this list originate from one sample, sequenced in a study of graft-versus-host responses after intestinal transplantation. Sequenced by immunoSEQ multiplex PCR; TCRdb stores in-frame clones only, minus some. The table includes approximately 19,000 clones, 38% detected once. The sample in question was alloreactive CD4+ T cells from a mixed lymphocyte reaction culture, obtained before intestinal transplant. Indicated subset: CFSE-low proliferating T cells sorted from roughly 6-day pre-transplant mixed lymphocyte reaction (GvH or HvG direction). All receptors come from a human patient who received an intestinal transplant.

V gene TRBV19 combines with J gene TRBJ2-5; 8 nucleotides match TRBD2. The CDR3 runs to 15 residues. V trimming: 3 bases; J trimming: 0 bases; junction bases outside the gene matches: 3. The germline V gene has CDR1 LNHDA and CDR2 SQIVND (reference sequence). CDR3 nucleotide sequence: TGTGCCAGTAGTATCGGGGGGGTGTACCAAGAGACCCAGTACTTC. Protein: CASSIGGVYQETQYF.

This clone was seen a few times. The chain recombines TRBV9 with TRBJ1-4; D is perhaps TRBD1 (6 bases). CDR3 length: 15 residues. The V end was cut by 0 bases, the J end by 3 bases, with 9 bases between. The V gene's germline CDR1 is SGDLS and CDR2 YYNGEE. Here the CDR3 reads CASSVAGQSNEKLFF. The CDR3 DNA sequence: TGTGCCAGCAGCGTAGCGGGACAATCTAATGAAAAACTGTTTTTT.

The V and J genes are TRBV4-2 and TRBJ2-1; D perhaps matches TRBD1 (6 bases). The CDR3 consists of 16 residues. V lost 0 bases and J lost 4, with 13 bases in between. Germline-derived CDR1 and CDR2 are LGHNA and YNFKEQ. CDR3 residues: CASSQDPGTRYNEQFF. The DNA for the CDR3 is TGTGCCAGCAGCCAAGATCCGGGGACAAGGTACAATGAGCAGTTCTTC.

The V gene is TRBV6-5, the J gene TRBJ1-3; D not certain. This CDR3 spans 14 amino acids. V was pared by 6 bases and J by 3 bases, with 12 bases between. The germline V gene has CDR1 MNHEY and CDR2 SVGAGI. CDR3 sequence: CASRPPRGGNTIYF. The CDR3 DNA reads TGTGCCAGCAGACCCCCTCGGGGTGGAAACACCATATATTTT.

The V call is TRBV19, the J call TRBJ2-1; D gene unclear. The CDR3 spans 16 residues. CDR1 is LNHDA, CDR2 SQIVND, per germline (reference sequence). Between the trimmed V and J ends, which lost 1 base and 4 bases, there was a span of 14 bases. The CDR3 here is CASSIVYSNPYNEQFF. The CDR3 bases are TGTGCCAGTAGTATAGTTTACAGTAACCCTTACAATGAGCAGTTCTTC.

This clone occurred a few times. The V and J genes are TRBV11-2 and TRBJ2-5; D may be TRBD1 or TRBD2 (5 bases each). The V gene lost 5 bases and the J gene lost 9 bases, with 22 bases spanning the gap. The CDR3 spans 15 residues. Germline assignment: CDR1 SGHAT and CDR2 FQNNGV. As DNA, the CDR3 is TGTGCCAGCAGCCTCCGGGACGGGTTGTCTGTGGCCCAGTACTTC. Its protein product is CASSLRDGLSVAQYF.

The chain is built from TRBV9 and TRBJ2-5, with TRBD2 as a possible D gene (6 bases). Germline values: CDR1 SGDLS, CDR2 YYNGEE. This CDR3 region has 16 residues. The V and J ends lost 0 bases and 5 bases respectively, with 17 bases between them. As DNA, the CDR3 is TGTGCCAGCAGCGTAGAAAGGTGGGGGGTGGAGGAGACCCAGTACTTC. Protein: CASSVERWGVEETQYF.

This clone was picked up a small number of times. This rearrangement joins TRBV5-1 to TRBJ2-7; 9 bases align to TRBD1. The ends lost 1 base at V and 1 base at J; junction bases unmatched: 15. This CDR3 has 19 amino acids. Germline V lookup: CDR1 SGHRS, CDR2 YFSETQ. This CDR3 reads CASSLLLGTGMPRSYEQYF. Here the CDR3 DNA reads TGCGCCAGCAGCTTGCTTCTCGGGACAGGGATGCCCCGTTCCTACGAGCAGTACTTC. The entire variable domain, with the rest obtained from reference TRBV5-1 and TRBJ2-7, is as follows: KAGVTQTPRYLIKTRGQQVTLSCSPISGHRSVSWYQQTPGQGLQFLFEYFSETQRNKGNFPGRFSGRQFSNSRSEMNVSTLELGDSALYLCASSLLLGTGMPRSYEQYFGPGTRLTVT.

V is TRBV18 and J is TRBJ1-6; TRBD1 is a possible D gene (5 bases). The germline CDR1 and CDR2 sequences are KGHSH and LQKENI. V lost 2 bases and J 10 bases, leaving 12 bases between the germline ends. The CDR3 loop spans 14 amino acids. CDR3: CASSPAREGSPLHF. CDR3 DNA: TGTGCCAGCTCACCAGCCAGGGAGGGATCACCCCTCCACTTT.

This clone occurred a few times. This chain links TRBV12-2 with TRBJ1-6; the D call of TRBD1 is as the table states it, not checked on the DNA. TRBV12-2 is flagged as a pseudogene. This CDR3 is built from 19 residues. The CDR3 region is CASRLGGQGILSYNSPLHF. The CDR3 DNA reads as TGTGCAAGTCGCTTAGGGGGGCAAGGGATCCTCTCCTATAATTCACCCCTCCACTTT.

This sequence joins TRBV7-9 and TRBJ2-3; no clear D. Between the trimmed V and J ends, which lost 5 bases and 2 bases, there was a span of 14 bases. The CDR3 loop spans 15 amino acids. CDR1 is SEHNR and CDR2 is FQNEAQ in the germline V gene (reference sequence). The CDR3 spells CASSLGRPHTDTQYF. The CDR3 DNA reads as TGTGCCAGCAGCCTAGGGCGGCCACACACAGATACGCAGTATTTT. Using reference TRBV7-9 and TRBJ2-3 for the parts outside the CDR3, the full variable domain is DTGVSQNPRHKITKRGQNVTFRCDPISEHNRLYWYRQTLGQGPEFLTYFQNEAQLEKSRLLSDRFSAERPKGSFSTLEIQRTEQGDSAMYLCASSLGRPHTDTQYFGPGTRLTVL.

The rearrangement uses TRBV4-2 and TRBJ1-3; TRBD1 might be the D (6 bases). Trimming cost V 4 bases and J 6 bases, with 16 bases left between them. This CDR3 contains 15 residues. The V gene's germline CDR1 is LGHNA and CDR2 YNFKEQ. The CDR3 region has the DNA TGTGCCAGCAGCCCCTGGGGGGCACAGGAAAACACCATATATTTT. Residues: CASSPWGAQENTIYF.

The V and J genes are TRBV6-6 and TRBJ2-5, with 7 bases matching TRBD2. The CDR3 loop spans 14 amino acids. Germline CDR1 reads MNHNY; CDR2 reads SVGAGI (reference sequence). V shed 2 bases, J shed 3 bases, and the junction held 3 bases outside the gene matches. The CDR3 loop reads CASSYTSGEETQYF. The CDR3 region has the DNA TGTGCCAGCAGTTACACAAGCGGGGAAGAGACCCAGTACTTC.

The CDR3 sequence: CSARPVNTQYF. For the CDR3, the DNA is TGCAGTGCTAGACCCGTAAATACGCAGTATTTT. The chain joins TRBV20-1 to TRBJ2-3; D not resolved. Germline V gene data show CDR1 as DFQATT and CDR2 as SNEGSKA (reference sequence). This CDR3 has 11 residues. Trimming pared 2 bases from V and 7 bases from J, leaving 7 bases between.